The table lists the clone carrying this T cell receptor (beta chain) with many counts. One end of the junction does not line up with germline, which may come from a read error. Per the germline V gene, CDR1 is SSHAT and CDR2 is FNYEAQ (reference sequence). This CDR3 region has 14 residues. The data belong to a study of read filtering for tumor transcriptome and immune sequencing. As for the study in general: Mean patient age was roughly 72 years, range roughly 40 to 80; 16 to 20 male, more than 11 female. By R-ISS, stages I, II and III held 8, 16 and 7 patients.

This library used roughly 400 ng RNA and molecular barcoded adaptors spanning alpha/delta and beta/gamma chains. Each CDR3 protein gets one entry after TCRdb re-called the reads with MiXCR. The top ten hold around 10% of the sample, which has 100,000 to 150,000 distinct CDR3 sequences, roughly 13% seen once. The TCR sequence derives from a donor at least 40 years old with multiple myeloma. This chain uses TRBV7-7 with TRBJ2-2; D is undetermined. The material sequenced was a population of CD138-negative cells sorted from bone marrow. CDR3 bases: TGTGCTAGCAGCCCGGGCTTAAACACCGGGGAGCTGTTTTTT. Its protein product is CASSPGLNTGELFF.